This T cell receptor beta chain is drawn from a study of T-cell reconstitution after alpha-beta-depleted transplantation in children. The library targeted TCRbeta and was prepared with unique molecular identifiers. One entry per CDR3 protein results from TCRdb running MiXCR on the PCR reads. The table lists 350,000 to 450,000 distinct CDR3 sequences, about an eighth of them singletons. Germline V gene data show CDR1 as SGHAT and CDR2 as FQNNGV. This CDR3 comprises 16 residues. The V gene lost 3 bases and the J gene lost 7 bases, with 19 bases spanning the gap. V usage is TRBV11-2 and J usage is TRBJ2-1, with D hard to call. This specimen consisted of PBMCs, obtained from the stem cell graft. The clonotype comes from a human donor who donated a stem cell graft to a child with Fanconi anemia. The chain's CDR3 is CASSFIVGSRRNEQFF. The CDR3 bases are TGTGCCAGCAGCTTCATCGTAGGGTCGCGAAGGAATGAGCAGTTCTTC.